This record concerns one TCR beta chain sequence. The antigen is not known. Repertoires were generated with immunoSEQ multiplex PCR, while TCRdb's copy carries only in-frame clones and drops some. The table records roughly 2.4 million clones, under 97% of them present only once. The data were taken from a study of shared clonotypes between healthy human individuals. Overall study results and limits: Clonotype sharing across donors was expected to vary with sequencing depth.

All donors qualified as healthy HIV-negative adults and had experienced no recent acute infections or vaccinations. Trimming shortened V by 0 bases and J by 5 bases, and 10 bases separated the two germline ends. The CDR3 totals 14 residues. The germline gives CDR1 LGHNA, CDR2 YNFKEQ. The TCR comes from a man between 18 and 35 years old in good health. V and J are TRBV4-2 and TRBJ2-5; D is unresolved. The sample comprised naive CD4+ T cells sorted from blood. The subset denotes: CD45RA+ positively selected. The CDR3 sequence is CASSQDLGAETQYF. CDR3 DNA: TGTGCCAGCAGCCAAGACTTGGGCGCGGAGACCCAGTACTTC.